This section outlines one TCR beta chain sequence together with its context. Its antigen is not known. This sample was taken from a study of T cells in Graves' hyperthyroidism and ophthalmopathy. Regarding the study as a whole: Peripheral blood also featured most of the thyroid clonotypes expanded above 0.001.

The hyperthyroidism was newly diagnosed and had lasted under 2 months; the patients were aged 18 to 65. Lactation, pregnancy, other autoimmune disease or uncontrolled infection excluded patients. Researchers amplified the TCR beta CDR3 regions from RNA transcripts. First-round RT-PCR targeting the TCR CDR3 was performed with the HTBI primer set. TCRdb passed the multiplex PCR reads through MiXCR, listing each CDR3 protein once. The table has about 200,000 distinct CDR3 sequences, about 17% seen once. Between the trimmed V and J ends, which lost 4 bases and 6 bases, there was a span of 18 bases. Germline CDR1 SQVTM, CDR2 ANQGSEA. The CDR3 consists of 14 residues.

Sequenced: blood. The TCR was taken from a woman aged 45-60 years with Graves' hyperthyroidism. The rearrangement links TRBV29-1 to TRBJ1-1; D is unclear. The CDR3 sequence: CSVGLRFQSPEAFF. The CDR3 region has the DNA TGCAGCGTTGGCCTCCGATTCCAAAGCCCTGAAGCTTTCTTT.